This T cell receptor beta chain is from a study of PD-1 blockade in classical Hodgkin lymphoma. Regarding the study as a whole: Relapsed/refractory patients reportedly had lower baseline diversity than newly diagnosed patients.

The junction had 9 bases not matched to a gene; V was cut back by 4 bases and J by 2 bases. Per germline, CDR1 SGDLS and CDR2 YYNGEE. The CDR3 covers 16 residues. About this clone itself: Antigen unknown.

Time point of the sample: newly diagnosed, previously untreated cHL patient sample. TCRdb keeps only in-frame clones here, not all; method: immunoSEQ multiplex PCR. The table includes under 80,000 clones, 85% to 95% detected once. Sequenced sample: peripheral blood mononuclear cells (PBMCs). The TCR sequence derives from a human donor with classical Hodgkin lymphoma. The rearrangement links TRBV9 to TRBJ1-3; 7 positions agree with TRBD1. The CDR3 nucleotides read TGTGCCAGCAGCCCAACTCTGACAGGGACTGGAAACACCATATATTTT. It translates to CASSPTLTGTGNTIYF.